Listed here are 8 T cell receptor beta chains from one sample, sequenced in a study of patients and donors after allogeneic stem cell transplantation. Each CDR3 protein is one row after TCRdb ran MiXCR on the RT-PCR reads. The sample contains more than 150,000 distinct CDR3 sequences, about 24% of which appear only once. The sequenced sample consisted of blood, either unsorted or a sorted T cell fraction (not recorded which). The receptors come from a human donor who was either an allogeneic HSCT recipient or a stem cell or donor lymphocyte infusion donor (not recorded which). It is not recorded whose cells these are; they may come from a transplant donor.

This clonotype came up a few times. The chain joins TRBV12-3 or TRBV12-4 to TRBJ1-2, with unresolved D. This CDR3 region has 12 residues. Between the trimmed V and J ends, which lost 5 bases and 6 bases, there was a span of 10 bases. CDR3 sequence: CASSPYQDGYTF. DNA of the CDR3: TGTGCCAGCAGTCCTTACCAGGATGGCTACACCTTC.

The chain is built from TRBV3-1 and TRBJ2-3, with D possibly TRBD2 on 6 matching bases. Per the germline V gene, CDR1 is LGHDT and CDR2 is YNNKEL (reference sequence). The V end was cut by 8 bases, the J end by 0 bases, with 15 bases between. The CDR3 totals 15 residues. The DNA for the CDR3 is TGTGCCAGCGGCCGCCGGGGGACGAGCACAGATACGCAGTATTTT. Encoded protein: CASGRRGTSTDTQYF.

V is TRBV2 and J is TRBJ2-1, with D possibly TRBD1 on 6 matching bases. This CDR3 is 11 amino acids long. Germline V gene data show CDR1 as SNHLY and CDR2 as FYNNEI. V was clipped by 11 bases and J by 9 bases, with 14 bases between them. The CDR3 loop is CAHGGGGEQFF. The CDR3 region has the DNA TGTGCCCACGGTGGGGGCGGTGAGCAGTTCTTC.

The rearrangement uses TRBV15 and TRBJ2-4; no reliable D call. Per germline, CDR1 LNHNV and CDR2 YYDKDF (reference sequence). The CDR3 runs 16 residues. Trimming shortened V by 3 bases and J by 1 base, and 13 bases separated the two germline ends. CDR3 in DNA: TGTGCCACCAGCAGCCACCTGAACAGCGCCAAAAACATTCAGTACTTC. This translates into CATSSHLNSAKNIQYF. The full variable domain, its missing parts supplied by reference TRBV15 and TRBJ2-4, is DAMVIQNPRYQVTQFGKPVTLSCSQTLNHNVMYWYQQKSSQAPKLLFHYYDKDFNNEADTPDNFQSRRPNTSFCFLDIRSPGLGDTAMYLCATSSHLNSAKNIQYFGAGTRLSVL.

This clonotype was seen more than once but under ten times. V usage is TRBV5-1 and J usage is TRBJ2-1; a possible D gene is TRBD1 (6 bases). Trimming took off 0 bases at V and 13 bases at J, with 20 bases between the two ends. Germline V gives CDR1 SGHRS, CDR2 YFSETQ. The CDR3 spans 15 residues. CDR3 loop: CASSLEIPDRDTQFF. The DNA for the CDR3 is TGCGCCAGCAGCTTGGAAATACCAGACCGGGACACACAGTTCTTC.

This clonotype was detected ten times or more. The V call is TRBV7-9, the J call TRBJ1-1; D not certain. Germline-derived CDR1 and CDR2 are SEHNR and FQNEAQ (reference sequence). The V end lost 0 bases, the J end lost 0 bases, and 8 bases lay between the germline ends. This CDR3 region has 15 residues. CDR3 in DNA: TGTGCCAGCAGCTTAGCGGAGAGTATGAACACTGAAGCTTTCTTT. Its translation is CASSLAESMNTEAFF. The whole variable domain, remainder taken from reference TRBV7-9 and TRBJ1-1, is DTGVSQNPRHKITKRGQNVTFRCDPISEHNRLYWYRQTLGQGPEFLTYFQNEAQLEKSRLLSDRFSAERPKGSFSTLEIQRTEQGDSAMYLCASSLAESMNTEAFFGQGTRLTVV.

The rearrangement links TRBV12-3 or TRBV12-4 to TRBJ2-1, with TRBD1 identical over 12 bases. The CDR3 totals 15 residues. V trimming: 6 bases; J trimming: 6 bases; junction bases outside the gene matches: 6. CDR3 residues: CASRPGQGAFNEQFF. DNA for the CDR3: TGTGCCAGCAGGCCGGGACAGGGGGCGTTCAATGAGCAGTTCTTC.

In its sample, this clonotype was seen a few times. The V gene is TRBV29-1, the J gene TRBJ2-2; no firm D call. This CDR3 is 13 amino acids long. CDR1 and CDR2 (germline): SQVTM, ANQGSEA. Trimming took 4 bases from V and 1 from J, leaving 7 bases between them. CDR3 sequence: CSVGTVNTGELFF. In DNA, the CDR3 is TGCAGCGTTGGGACGGTGAACACCGGGGAGCTGTTTTTT.